Shown below are 30 T cell receptor beta chains from a single sample sequenced in a study of Graves' ophthalmopathy and Graves' hyperthyroidism. Investigators amplified TCR beta CDR3 regions from RNA transcripts. HTBI-primed first-round RT-PCR preceded second-round multiplex PCR. TCRdb reprocessed the multiplex PCR reads via MiXCR and lists one record per CDR3 protein. The table records hundreds of thousands of distinct CDR3 sequences, approximately 15% of them present only once. What was sequenced was blood. Receptors were obtained from a woman in her twenties or thirties with Graves' ophthalmopathy.

The gene calls are TRBV4-1 and TRBJ1-5, with D perhaps matching TRBD1 (6 bases). Germline assignment: CDR1 MGHRA and CDR2 YSYEKL. The CDR3 spans 16 residues. V was pared by 2 bases and J by 0 bases, with 11 bases between. In DNA form, the CDR3 reads TGCGCCAGCAGCCAAACGGGACATCTTAGCAATCAGCCCCAGCATTTT. It is translated as CASSQTGHLSNQPQHF.

This clonotype was seen repeatedly, ten times or more. The CDR3 protein is CASSVDSPYEQYF. The CDR3 nucleotides read TGTGCCAGCAGTGTGGACAGCCCCTACGAGCAGTACTTC. The chain is built from TRBV6-1 and TRBJ2-7; D possibly corresponds to TRBD1 (6 bases). Germline lookup yields CDR1 MNHNS and CDR2 SASEGT. Trimming removed 4 bases at V and 2 bases at J, with 9 bases between. The CDR3 is 13 residues long.

This clonotype has at least ten counts. The genes are TRBV6-5 and TRBJ1-2, with TRBD1 matching 9 bases. The CDR3 is made up of 13 amino acids. V gave up 4 bases and J gave up 7 bases; unmatched junction bases: 4. Germline lookup yields CDR1 MNHEY and CDR2 SVGAGI. CDR3 loop: CASSSYRGLGYTF. The CDR3, as DNA: TGTGCCAGCAGTTCTTACAGGGGGCTTGGCTACACCTTC.

This clonotype was observed many times. The J gene is TRBJ1-3, the V gene TRBV12-3 or TRBV12-4; D is unclear. V gave up 6 bases and J gave up 0 bases, with 12 bases separating them. The CDR3 consists of 15 residues. CDR3 sequence reads: CASRRSASSGNTIYF. For the CDR3, the DNA is TGTGCCAGCAGACGCAGTGCCAGCTCTGGAAACACCATATATTTT.

This clonotype has a count of ten or more. V usage is TRBV7-8 and J usage is TRBJ1-5, with TRBD1 matching 9 bases. This CDR3 spans 19 amino acids. V lost 5 bases and J lost 4; bases outside the gene matches: 18. From germline, CDR1 is SGHVS and CDR2 FQNEAQ. In DNA form, the CDR3 reads TGTGCCAGCAGCGCGGGGACAGGGTCCCCCTGGCAACGGAATCAGCCCCAGCATTTT. Encoded protein: CASSAGTGSPWQRNQPQHF.

In this sample, this clonotype turned up many times. The rearrangement links TRBV6-2 or TRBV6-3 to TRBJ1-6; TRBD1 aligns across 7 bases. CDR1 and CDR2 (germline): MNHEY, SVGEGT. The V segment lost 7 bases and the J segment 6 bases; nucleotides outside the gene matches: 0. There are 12 residues in the CDR3. This CDR3 is CASNRGNSPLHF. The CDR3 DNA sequence: TGTGCCAGCAACAGGGGTAATTCACCCCTCCACTTT.

This clonotype was counted only a few times. This chain connects TRBV18 to TRBJ2-7, with no clear D. V was clipped by 0 bases and J by 2 bases, with 11 bases between them. The CDR3 sequence is 15 residues long. The V gene's germline CDR1 is KGHSH and CDR2 LQKENI. This CDR3 is CASSPPDTLPYEQYF. Written as DNA, the CDR3 is TGTGCCAGCTCACCACCGGATACGCTACCCTACGAGCAGTACTTC.

The chain links TRBV28 to TRBJ1-1; D is uncertain. CDR3 length: 15 residues. V lost 2 bases, J lost 3 bases, and 13 bases lay in between. Germline V lookup: CDR1 MDHEN, CDR2 SYDVKM. CDR3 sequence reads: CASSLPGPPHTEAFF. For the CDR3, the DNA is TGTGCCAGCAGTTTACCCGGACCTCCCCACACTGAAGCTTTCTTT.

The CDR3 sequence is CSATGQSGTGELFF. As DNA, the CDR3 is TGCAGTGCCACGGGACAGTCGGGCACCGGGGAGCTGTTTTTT. The chain has TRBV20-1 and TRBJ2-2; 7 nucleotides align to TRBD1. The CDR3 contains 14 residues. J gave up 4 bases and V 6 bases, and 8 bases lay outside the gene matches. Germline V gene data show CDR1 as DFQATT and CDR2 as SNEGSKA (reference sequence).

Ten or more counts support this clonotype. The rearrangement uses TRBV7-9 and TRBJ1-3, with D perhaps TRBD1 (5 bases). V shed 4 bases and J shed 0 bases, with 10 bases lying between them. The CDR3 runs 15 residues. The germline V gene encodes CDR1 SEHNR and CDR2 FQNEAQ (reference sequence). CDR3 in DNA: TGTGCCAGCAGCTGGGACGAGAGCTCTGGAAACACCATATATTTT. Translation gives CASSWDESSGNTIYF.

At least ten counts were recorded for this clonotype. V gene TRBV12-3 or TRBV12-4 combines with J gene TRBJ1-5, with no clear D. V dropped 4 bases and J dropped 0 bases, with 16 bases sitting between them. The CDR3 consists of 17 residues. In DNA form, the CDR3 reads TGTGCCAGCAGTTCGCCGTCGATAGTTCATAGCAATCAGCCCCAGCATTTT. It codes for CASSSPSIVHSNQPQHF.

This clonotype was seen at least ten times. The rearrangement joins TRBV6-1 to TRBJ1-1; D is unclear. V was cut by 5 bases and J by 3 bases, with 13 bases left in between. The CDR3 consists of 14 residues. The germline V gene encodes CDR1 MNHNS and CDR2 SASEGT. The CDR3 region is CASSSRRADTEAFF. In DNA form, the CDR3 reads TGTGCCAGCAGTAGCCGAAGGGCGGACACTGAAGCTTTCTTT.

This clonotype occurred many times. J is TRBJ2-7 and V is TRBV12-3 or TRBV12-4; D possibly corresponds to TRBD2 (6 bases). The ends were cut back, 5 bases at V and 5 bases at J, with 16 bases in the middle. The CDR3 sequence is 14 residues long. In DNA, the CDR3 is TGTGCCAGCAGTCCCACTCTGACTAGACACGAGCAGTACTTC. Its protein product is CASSPTLTRHEQYF.

This clonotype was counted ten times or more. J is TRBJ1-1 and V is TRBV19, with D maybe TRBD1 (6 bases). CDR1 and CDR2 (germline): LNHDA, SQIVND (reference sequence). Trimming cost V 6 bases and J 5 bases, with 19 bases left between them. The CDR3 is 15 amino acids. DNA of the CDR3: TGTGCCAGTAGCCCTCTGAGACAGGCCAATACTGAAGCTTTCTTT. Encoded protein: CASSPLRQANTEAFF.

This clonotype was recorded at least ten times. The rearrangement links TRBV6-1 to TRBJ2-7; TRBD2 aligns across 7 bases. The CDR3 runs to 14 residues. After removal of 7 bases from V and 3 bases from J, the junction contained 9 bases not matched to a gene. CDR1 and CDR2 from the germline V gene are MNHNS and SASEGT. CDR3 sequence reads: CASNPGLQDYEQYF. The DNA of the CDR3 is TGTGCCAGCAACCCGGGACTACAAGACTACGAGCAGTACTTC.

This clonotype appeared many times. The genes are TRBV29-1 and TRBJ2-7; 12 positions match TRBD1. Germline assignment: CDR1 SQVTM and CDR2 ANQGSEA. The CDR3 sequence is 16 residues long. V was pared by 0 bases and J by 4 bases, with 7 bases of the junction left unmatched. CDR3 DNA sequence: TGCAGCGTTGAAGATCCCGGGACAGGGGGCCGGTACGAGCAGTACTTC. Its protein product is CSVEDPGTGGRYEQYF.

This clonotype was counted a few times. The rearrangement joins TRBV30 to TRBJ2-7; D ambiguous. V was pared by 4 bases and J by 1 base, with 14 bases between. CDR1 GTSNPN and CDR2 SVGIG come from the germline V gene (reference sequence). The CDR3 is 14 residues long. CDR3 region: CAWNSQGRSYEQYF. DNA for the CDR3: TGTGCCTGGAACTCTCAAGGACGGTCCTACGAGCAGTACTTC.

This clonotype came up many times. V is TRBV5-1 and J is TRBJ2-2; D may be TRBD1 (6 bases). Germline V gene lookup returns CDR1 SGHRS and CDR2 YFSETQ. V lost 7 bases, J lost 6 bases, and 16 bases lay in between. The CDR3 has 14 residues. The CDR3 bases are TGCGCCAGCTCAAAACCGGGGACACCCGGGGAGCTGTTTTTT. This translates into CASSKPGTPGELFF.

This clonotype appeared many times. This sequence joins TRBV6-2 or TRBV6-3 and TRBJ1-5; D is perhaps TRBD1 (5 bases). Trimming took 7 bases from V and 6 from J, leaving 16 bases between them. The CDR3 spans 14 residues. Looked up from germline, CDR1 is MNHEY and CDR2 is SVGEGT. CDR3 DNA sequence: TGTGCCAGCAAGGGGCAGGGCGAGGTTCAGCCCCAGCATTTT. Amino acids: CASKGQGEVQPQHF.

This clonotype was recorded at least ten times. This chain connects TRBV6-1 to TRBJ1-2, with D perhaps TRBD1 (6 bases). The V end lost 6 bases, the J end lost 4 bases, and 9 bases lay between the germline ends. The germline CDR1 and CDR2 sequences are MNHNS and SASEGT. The CDR3 totals 12 residues. The CDR3 nucleotides are TGTGCCAGCAGAACAGGGCTCTATGGCTACACCTTC. This sequence encodes CASRTGLYGYTF.

To note about this clonotype: One base away lies a much larger clone, so this may be a sequencing read error. The chain employs TRBV7-9 and TRBJ1-1; 7 bases are a match to TRBD1. The CDR3 spans 15 residues. CDR1 is SEHNR and CDR2 is FQNEAQ in the germline V gene (reference sequence). The J segment lost 7 bases and the V segment lost 5 bases, leaving 13 bases of the junction unmatched. As DNA, the CDR3 is TGTGCCAGCAGCCAAGGCGACAGGGCTCTCATTGAAGCTTTCTTT. Its translation is CASSQGDRALIEAFF.

This clonotype has at least ten counts. CDR3 amino acids: CASSRFGQGSQETQYF. The CDR3 DNA reads as TGTGCCAGCTCACGTTTCGGACAAGGTAGCCAAGAGACCCAGTACTTC. The chain combines TRBV18 with TRBJ2-5; a possible D gene is TRBD1 (5 bases). The germline CDR1 and CDR2 sequences are KGHSH and LQKENI. There are 16 residues in the CDR3. The V end was cut by 4 bases, the J end by 1 base, with 16 bases between.

Points on this clonotype: The CDR3 does not end in the conserved phenylalanine or tryptophan, so this is likely a read error. It is unclear where the CDR3 begins or ends on the DNA, so no DNA is shown, and the CDR3 is as TCRdb lists it. The chain has TRBV12-3 or TRBV12-4 and TRBJ1-2; no check of the table's D call, TRBD1, against the DNA was made. A total of 8 residues make up the CDR3, ends included. The CDR3 spells CASSSRAG.

At least ten counts were recorded for this clonotype. CDR3 sequence (DNA): TGTGCCAGCAGTACACAGGGGCGCTATGGCTACACCTTC. Protein: CASSTQGRYGYTF. J is TRBJ1-2 and V is TRBV28, with 7 bases aligning to TRBD1. Germline V CDR1 and CDR2: MDHEN, SYDVKM. The CDR3 covers 13 residues. The V and J ends lost 5 bases and 4 bases, in that order; junction bases with no gene match: 4.

The J gene is TRBJ1-3, the V gene TRBV13; maybe TRBD1 (5 bases). The CDR3 has 14 amino acids. CDR1 is PRHDT and CDR2 is FYEKMQ in the germline V gene (reference sequence). V lost 5 bases and J lost 4, with 12 bases in between. CDR3 amino acids: CASSGGTEGNTIYF. The CDR3 DNA follows: TGTGCCAGCAGCGGCGGGACTGAGGGAAACACCATATATTTT.

The sample holds many counts of this clonotype. The chain uses TRBV2 and TRBJ1-5, with 8 bases aligning to TRBD1. CDR1 SNHLY and CDR2 FYNNEI come from the germline V gene. The CDR3 totals 13 residues. V trimming: 5 bases; J trimming: 4 bases; junction bases outside the gene matches: 1. CDR3 residues: CASSWDRNQPQHF. CDR3 sequence (DNA): TGTGCCAGCAGTTGGGACAGGAATCAGCCCCAGCATTTT.

This clonotype was picked up many times. The CDR3 spells CAWSGTAYEQYF. The CDR3 region has the DNA TGTGCCTGGAGCGGGACAGCCTACGAGCAGTACTTC. The chain carries TRBV30 and TRBJ2-7; 7 bases map to TRBD1. The CDR3 runs to 12 residues. V shed 3 bases, J shed 2 bases, and the junction held 1 base outside the gene matches. Germline V gene data show CDR1 as GTSNPN and CDR2 as SVGIG (reference sequence).

On this clonotype itself: Since no conserved phenylalanine or tryptophan closes the CDR3, a read error is the likely cause. The chain recombines TRBV28 with TRBJ2-7; 9 bases are a match to TRBD1. Germline loops: CDR1 MDHEN, CDR2 SYDVKM. This CDR3 has 12 amino acids. Losses at the gene ends were 8 bases for V and 5 bases for J; bases not matched to a gene: 4. The CDR3 nucleotides read TGTGCCAGCGGGACAGGGTCTAACGAGCAGTACCTC. Protein product: CASGTGSNEQYL.

This clonotype was found many times. The chain is built from TRBV7-9 and TRBJ1-2; D gene ambiguous. Per the germline V gene, CDR1 is SEHNR and CDR2 is FQNEAQ (reference sequence). The V gene lost 2 bases and the J gene lost 0 bases, with 10 bases spanning the gap. CDR3 length: 15 amino acids. CDR3 nucleotides: TGTGCCAGCAGCTTATCTGCAGAAGCTAACTATGGCTACACCTTC. Translated: CASSLSAEANYGYTF.

This clonotype has ten or more counts. The chain combines TRBV7-3 with TRBJ2-5, with 8 bases lining up with TRBD2. Germline assignment: CDR1 SGHTA and CDR2 FQGTGA. Trimming removed 4 bases from V and 1 base from J; junction bases left unmatched: 5. This CDR3 is 15 amino acids long. In DNA form, the CDR3 reads TGTGCCAGCAGCTGGGTTAGCGGGGCCCAAGAGACCCAGTACTTC. Translation gives CASSWVSGAQETQYF.